The rows below give T cell receptor beta chains drawn from one sample of a study of cytomegalovirus exposure and HLA in healthy donors. The data were produced by immunoSEQ multiplex PCR, yet TCRdb's version contains in-frame clones alone and is incomplete. This sample has about 110,000 clones, with over 60% found just once. The sample taken for sequencing was PBMCs. The source of these receptors is a woman aged 55-70 years in good health and CMV-seropositive. The CDR3 runs from the conserved cysteine through the conserved F or W. Fields, in order: clone size, V gene, D gene, J gene, CDR3 DNA, CDR3 protein. The D gene is left open where the match is weak. Expanded clones get a size class; other rows say once, few or many, or leave the size out.

.	TRBV18	.	TRBJ2-2	TGTGCCAGCTCACCACCGCGGGGCCTGAACACCGGGGAGCTGTTTTTT	CASSPPRGLNTGELFF
.	TRBV11-3	.	TRBJ2-3	TGTGCCAGCAGCTTACACCGGAGGAATACGCAGTATTTT	CASSLHRRNTQYF
.	TRBV2	TRBD1	TRBJ1-2	TGTGCCAGCACCGGACAGGGTTTCAACTATGGCTACACCTTC	CASTGQGFNYGYTF
.	TRBV20-1	.	TRBJ1-1	TGCAGTGCGCCGGGGAGCACTGAAGCTTTCTTT	CSAPGSTEAFF
few	TRBV2	.	TRBJ1-1	TGTGCCAGCAGGGAGGGACCACAGAACACTGAAGCTTTCTTT	CASREGPQNTEAFF
.	TRBV2	.	TRBJ2-2	TGTGCCAGCAGTGAGTACCAGTTTGGCGGGGAGCTGTTTTTT	CASSEYQFGGELFF
.	TRBV9	TRBD1	TRBJ2-3	TGTGCCAGCAGCGGATCCGGGACAGGGTTATCAGATACGCAGTATTTT	CASSGSGTGLSDTQYF
.	TRBV2	.	TRBJ1-1	TGTGCCAGCATGAGACGACACGGCACTGAAGCTTTCTTT	CASMRRHGTEAFF
.	TRBV28	.	TRBJ1-2	TGTGCCAGCAGTTTACCGACTTTTGGCGGACATAGAAACTATGGCTACACCTTC	CASSLPTFGGHRNYGYTF
.	TRBV5-1	TRBD2	TRBJ2-1	TGCGCCACCCGGAAGGACGGGAGGGATACGAATGAGCAGTTCTTC	CATRKDGRDTNEQFF
.	TRBV9	.	TRBJ2-7	TGTGCCAGCAGCTCTCAGGGTGGTTTATCCCCTCTCGAGCAGTACTTC	CASSSQGGLSPLEQYF
.	TRBV6-5	.	TRBJ1-2	TGTGCCAGCAGTTACTCAAGCGGACTCCGGGGCTATGGCTACACCTTC	CASSYSSGLRGYGYTF
.	TRBV2	.	TRBJ2-1	TGTGCCAGCAGTGCGTGGGGGGTTACCTACAATGAGCAGTTCTTC	CASSAWGVTYNEQFF
.	TRBV10-3	TRBD1	TRBJ2-3	TGTGCCATCAGTGACAGACGGGGGACAGGGAATACGGATACGCAGTATTTT	CAISDRRGTGNTDTQYF
.	TRBV5-4	.	TRBJ2-7	TGTGCCAGCAGCCTCCCCCCGGGACAATCCTACGAGCAGTACTTC	CASSLPPGQSYEQYF
.	TRBV23-1	.	TRBJ2-7	TGCGCCAGCAGTCACCGCGGCGACGAGCAGTACTTC	CASSHRGDEQYF
.	TRBV7-3	.	TRBJ1-2	TGTGCCAGCAGCTCCGGGGGGTCGGATGGGGGCTACACCTTC	CASSSGGSDGGYTF
few	TRBV27	TRBD1	TRBJ2-6	TGTGCCAGCAGTATCATTACAGGGGTTGGGGCCAACGTCCTGACTTTC	CASSIITGVGANVLTF
.	TRBV12-5	.	TRBJ1-3	TGTGCTAGTGGTTTGGCGGGTCGCACCATATATTTT	CASGLAGRTIYF
once	TRBV6-5	.	TRBJ1-5	TGTGCCAGCAGAGAGACCTCAGGGTTCGGTCAGCCCCAGCATTTT	CASRETSGFGQPQHF
.	TRBV9	.	TRBJ1-2	TGTGCCAGCAGCACCGCAGGCTATGGCTACACCTTC	CASSTAGYGYTF
.	TRBV11-2	TRBD2	TRBJ2-1	TGTGCCAGCAGCTTTCGGACGGGGGTGAGCGGGGGGTCTAACAATGAGCAGTTCTTC	CASSFRTGVSGGSNNEQFF
.	TRBV5-4	TRBD2	TRBJ2-3	TGTGCCAGCAGTGTAGCGACTAGCGCAGATACGCAGTATTTT	CASSVATSADTQYF
.	TRBV6-5	.	TRBJ2-5	TGTGCCAGCAGTCGGAGCCTTCGGGAGACCCAGTACTTC	CASSRSLRETQYF
.	TRBV6-4	TRBD2	TRBJ2-3	TGTGCCAGCAGCGACTCCAGCGGGGGCAGCACAGATACGCAGTATTTT	CASSDSSGGSTDTQYF
few	TRBV6-5	.	TRBJ1-5	TGTGCCAGTCGAGAAAGTAGCAATCAGCCCCAGCATTTT	CASRESSNQPQHF
.	TRBV15	TRBD2	TRBJ2-7	TGTGCCACCAGCAGATATAGCGGGCCAAGCTCCTACGAGCAGTACTTC	CATSRYSGPSSYEQYF
.	TRBV7-8	.	TRBJ2-1	TGTGCCAGCAGCCCGAGGGCGGGCAGCTCCTACAATGAGCAGTTCTTC	CASSPRAGSSYNEQFF
.	TRBV29-1	.	TRBJ2-5	TGCAGCGCAACCGGGGGGACAGGCACACAAGAGACCCAGTACTTC	CSATGGTGTQETQYF
.	TRBV7-3	.	TRBJ2-7	TGTGCCAGCAGGGGAAGTGTCGGACAGACCATCTCCTACGAGCGAGAATGTAACTTC	CASRGSVGQTISYERECNF
.	TRBV28	TRBD1	TRBJ1-6	TGTGCCAGCAGTCCCCTCGGAGGGGGCTGGAATTCACCCCTCCACTTT	CASSPLGGGWNSPLHF
.	TRBV6-1	.	TRBJ1-6	TGTGCCAGCGAACAGGGATTAAATTCACCCCTCCACTTT	CASEQGLNSPLHF
.	TRBV30	.	TRBJ2-1	TGTGCCTGGAGTGTAGGGGGATTACCATACAATGAGCAGTTCTTC	CAWSVGGLPYNEQFF
.	TRBV5-1	.	TRBJ2-2	TGCGCCAGCAGGAGGCAGGACACGAACACCGGGGAGCTGTTTTTT	CASRRQDTNTGELFF
.	TRBV10-3	TRBD1	TRBJ2-1	TGTGCCATCAGCGTGGGACAGGGGCCGGACAATGAGCAGTTCTTC	CAISVGQGPDNEQFF
.	TRBV27	TRBD2	TRBJ2-1	TGTGCCAGCAGTTTAAGGGGACTAGCGGGAGTATCAAGTGAGCAGTTCTTC	CASSLRGLAGVSSEQFF
once	TRBV11-2	.	TRBJ1-2	TGTGCCAGCAGCTTAGAAGGCGGCAGACTATATGGCTACACCTTC	CASSLEGGRLYGYTF
.	TRBV7-9	.	TRBJ1-5	TGTGCCAGCGCTGCAGGGGTTTTCGGCAATCAGCCCCAGCATTTT	CASAAGVFGNQPQHF
.	TRBV28	TRBD2	TRBJ2-7	TGTGCCAGCAGTTTCCTTAGCGGGAGTTACGAGCAGTACTTC	CASSFLSGSYEQYF
few	TRBV6-5	.	TRBJ2-7	TGTGCCAGCAGTTACGGGCGTGTAGGCGATGTCTACGAGCAGTACTTC	CASSYGRVGDVYEQYF
.	TRBV28	.	TRBJ2-5	TGTGCCAGCAGTTTATTACTCACCGGGACACTCAACGGGCAAGAGACCCAGTACTTC	CASSLLLTGTLNGQETQYF
once	TRBV19	.	TRBJ2-1	TGTGCCAGTAGTATAGGAGAGTCCTACAATGAGCAGTTCTTC	CASSIGESYNEQFF
.	TRBV28	TRBD1	TRBJ2-3	TGTGCCAGCGGCAAGGACAGGGGGCTAGATACGCAGTATTTT	CASGKDRGLDTQYF
.	TRBV28	TRBD2	TRBJ2-7	TGTGCCAGCAGTTTGAGTCTCGGGGCTAGCGGGAGTTACGAGCAGTACTTC	CASSLSLGASGSYEQYF
.	TRBV28	TRBD2	TRBJ2-1	TGTGCCAGCAGTTTGGGACTAGCGGGAGAGGTCTACAATGAGCAGTTCTTC	CASSLGLAGEVYNEQFF
.	TRBV10-1	TRBD1	TRBJ2-2	TGCGCCAGCAGCCGGACAGGGGGAGGAACCGGGGAGCTGTTTTTT	CASSRTGGGTGELFF
.	TRBV19	.	TRBJ2-1	TGTGCCAGTAGTATTTTAGCATCCCCGGCGAATGAGCAGTTCTTC	CASSILASPANEQFF
.	TRBV7-9	.	TRBJ1-1	TGTGCCAGCAGCCAGAGGTCCGCCTGGGTCACTGAAGCTTTCTTT	CASSQRSAWVTEAFF
.	TRBV7-6	TRBD2	TRBJ2-7	TGTGCCAGCAGCTTCGAATCTGGACTAGCGGATTACGAGCAGTACTTC	CASSFESGLADYEQYF
.	TRBV5-4	.	TRBJ2-3	TGTGCCAGCAGCCTCCCGGGGAGTGAAATTACGCAGTATTTT	CASSLPGSEITQYF
.	TRBV18	.	TRBJ2-1	TGTGCCAGCTCACCACCCTCCGACAATGAGCAGTTCTTC	CASSPPSDNEQFF
.	TRBV9	.	TRBJ2-4	TGTGCCAGCAGCGTAGGGCAGGGAGCCAAAAACATTCAGTACTTC	CASSVGQGAKNIQYF
once	TRBV21-1	.	TRBJ2-1	TGTGCCAGCAGCAACCCTACGACAGGCTATTCCTCCTACAATGAGCAGTTCTTC	CASSNPTTGYSSYNEQFF